The 16 T cell receptor beta chains reported below all come from one sample, sequenced in a study of long-term antiretroviral therapy in people with HIV. Version v3.0 of the immunoSEQ assay was performed at survey level. Sequenced by immunoSEQ multiplex PCR; TCRdb stores in-frame clones only, minus some. The table includes fewer than 30,000 clones, around 80% detected once. Here the sequenced sample was unsorted PBMCs, taken 1.1 years before starting antiretroviral therapy. Every receptor here comes from a woman aged 25 to 39 with HIV.

The chain is built from TRBV4-1 and TRBJ1-1; 10 nucleotides agree with TRBD1. CDR3 size: 17 residues. The trim removed 0 bases at V and 0 bases at J, leaving 4 bases unmatched. Germline assignment: CDR1 MGHRA and CDR2 YSYEKL. CDR3 DNA sequence: TGCGCCAGCAGCCAAGACGGGACAGGGGTTATGAACACTGAAGCTTTCTTT. Protein product: CASSQDGTGVMNTEAFF.

V usage is TRBV5-4 and J usage is TRBJ1-2, with 7 bases identical to TRBD1. V lost 4 bases to trimming and J lost 3 bases; unmatched junction nucleotides: 6. The CDR3 length is 14 residues. Germline values: CDR1 SGHNT, CDR2 YYREEE (reference sequence). CDR3: CASSRGGADYGYTF. The CDR3 nucleotides read TGTGCCAGCAGCCGAGGGGGCGCGGACTATGGCTACACCTTC. Variable domain in full (rest from reference TRBV5-4 and TRBJ1-2): ETGVTQSPTHLIKTRGQQVTLRCSSQSGHNTVSWYQQALGQGPQFIFQYYREEENGRGNFPPRFSGLQFPNYSSELNVNALELDDSALYLCASSRGGADYGYTFGSGTRLTVV.

The CDR3 DNA follows: TGTGCCAGCAGCTTAAGTGGAGCGCTCTCTGGAAACACCATATATTTT. This encodes CASSLSGALSGNTIYF. The J gene is TRBJ1-3, the V gene TRBV7-2; D is ambiguous. V dropped 2 bases and J dropped 0 bases, with 11 bases sitting between them. There are 16 residues in the CDR3. Germline V CDR1 and CDR2: SGHTA, FQGNSA.

The chain combines TRBV2 with TRBJ2-1; D ambiguous. The germline V gene encodes CDR1 SNHLY and CDR2 FYNNEI. Trimming removed 4 bases from V and 6 bases from J, with 10 bases in between. This CDR3 is built from 13 residues. CDR3 nucleotides: TGTGCCAGCAGTGTCCGGTCTAGCAATGAGCAGTTCTTC. Its protein product is CASSVRSSNEQFF.

This clone was seen a handful of times. The chain carries TRBV10-3 and TRBJ1-2, with D tentatively TRBD1 (6 bases). The CDR3 has 18 residues. Germline CDR1 is ENHRY and CDR2 is SYGVKD. V lost 4 bases, J lost 7 bases, and 28 bases lay in between. DNA for the CDR3: TGTGCCATCAGTGCAACGGGCTCAACGGTGCGGGGGGCAAGTGGCTACACCTTC. Protein product: CAISATGSTVRGASGYTF.

The table lists this clone with a count of one. V gene TRBV30 combines with J gene TRBJ1-1; D is uncertain. In germline, CDR1 is GTSNPN, CDR2 SVGIG (reference sequence). V lost 3 bases and J lost 5, with 13 bases in between. The CDR3 length is 13 residues. The chain's CDR3 is CAWSVQAGTEAFF. DNA of the CDR3: TGTGCCTGGAGCGTACAAGCTGGGACTGAAGCTTTCTTT.

The V call is TRBV9, the J call TRBJ2-6, with no clear D. The V gene's germline CDR1 is SGDLS and CDR2 YYNGEE. The CDR3 sequence is 14 residues long. The V and J ends lost 4 bases and 1 base respectively, with 6 bases between them. CDR3 bases: TGTGCCAGCAGCCCTATATCTGGGGCCAACGTCCTGACTTTC. It yields the protein CASSPISGANVLTF.

This clone has a handful of counts. This sequence joins TRBV6-5 and TRBJ2-2, with D uncertain. This CDR3 region has 13 residues. CDR1 MNHEY and CDR2 SVGAGI come from the germline V gene. The V and J ends lost 6 bases and 3 bases respectively, with 8 bases between them. The CDR3 is CASSLPYTGELFF. The CDR3 nucleotides read TGTGCCAGCAGCCTCCCATACACCGGGGAGCTGTTTTTT.

This chain links TRBV2 with TRBJ2-3, with 9 bases aligning to TRBD2. V shed 4 bases and J 1 base; nucleotides not matched to a gene: 0. The CDR3 runs 14 residues. The germline CDR1 and CDR2 sequences are SNHLY and FYNNEI. CDR3 sequence: CASSGTSGTDTQYF. The CDR3 region has the DNA TGTGCCAGCAGTGGGACTAGCGGCACAGATACGCAGTATTTT.

The chain employs TRBV7-8 and TRBJ1-2; D is perhaps TRBD1 (5 bases). Trimming shortened V by 5 bases and J by 7 bases, and 14 bases separated the two germline ends. Per the germline V gene, CDR1 is SGHVS and CDR2 is FQNEAQ. The CDR3 consists of 13 residues. The CDR3 sequence is CASSRGVLGGYTF. Written as DNA, the CDR3 is TGTGCCAGCAGCCGAGGGGTACTGGGTGGCTACACCTTC.

The chain uses TRBV2 and TRBJ1-1; 8 bases match TRBD1. Germline CDR1 reads SNHLY; CDR2 reads FYNNEI. This CDR3 spans 14 amino acids. V trimming: 6 bases; J trimming: 2 bases; junction bases outside the gene matches: 5. The CDR3 here is CASRWDRSNTEAFF. The CDR3 DNA reads TGTGCCAGCAGATGGGACAGGAGCAACACTGAAGCTTTCTTT.

The chain combines TRBV5-4 with TRBJ2-7; TRBD1 matches at 9 bases. CDR3 length: 14 amino acids. Germline values: CDR1 SGHNT, CDR2 YYREEE (reference sequence). Trimming at V came to 3 bases and at J to 4 bases, leaving 5 bases not matched to a gene. For the CDR3, the DNA is TGTGCCAGCAGCTCCGGGACAGGGCATTACGAGCAGTACTTC. It specifies CASSSGTGHYEQYF.

The V call is TRBV27, the J call TRBJ1-5; TRBD1 aligns across 11 bases. The junction had 4 bases not matched to a gene; V was cut back by 4 bases and J by 2 bases. This CDR3 contains 16 residues. Per germline, CDR1 MNHEY and CDR2 SMNVEV (reference sequence). The chain's CDR3 is CASSSGTGGGNQPQHF. Here the CDR3 DNA reads TGTGCCAGCAGTTCCGGGACAGGGGGTGGCAATCAGCCCCAGCATTTT.

This clone was counted between two and nine times. V is TRBV15 and J is TRBJ1-1; D unclear. Trimming took 1 base from V and 4 from J, leaving 16 bases between them. The V gene's germline CDR1 is LNHNV and CDR2 YYDKDF (reference sequence). CDR3 size: 16 residues. The CDR3 DNA reads TGTGCCACCAGCAGAGGTACTGGACCCCCTGGCACTGAAGCTTTCTTT. Translation gives CATSRGTGPPGTEAFF.

This clone was seen more than once but under ten times. The rearrangement links TRBV6-5 to TRBJ1-2; 9 positions agree with TRBD1. Unmatched junction bases numbered 7, after V lost 5 bases and J lost 6 bases. Per the germline V gene, CDR1 is MNHEY and CDR2 is SVGAGI. The CDR3 loop spans 14 amino acids. The CDR3 DNA is TGTGCCAGCAGTCCTCCGGGACAGGGAAATGGCTACACCTTC. As protein: CASSPPGQGNGYTF.

The rearrangement joins TRBV9 to TRBJ1-5, with D possibly being TRBD1 (6 bases). V was shortened by 2 bases and J by 2 bases, with 8 bases between the two germline ends. The germline CDR1 and CDR2 sequences are SGDLS and YYNGEE. This CDR3 is 14 amino acids long. CDR3 loop: CASSVNRGNQPQHF. The CDR3 DNA is TGTGCCAGCAGCGTTAACAGGGGCAATCAGCCCCAGCATTTT.